This T cell receptor (beta chain) came from a study of cytomegalovirus exposure and HLA in healthy donors. Looking at the study overall: A prior study identified 120 million or so unique TCR beta sequences from 180 million or so T cells. Whole-study results and caveats: Later work found most CMV-associated TCR beta chains apparently HLA-restricted. Three chains tied to CMV proved CMV antigen-specific in vitro.

PCR was performed using 60 Vbeta and 13 Jbeta primers. Only in-frame clones appear in the TCRdb table, and some are missing; sequencing was by immunoSEQ multiplex PCR. The table lists under 110,000 clones, around 82% of them singletons, with under 2% in the top ten. Details on this clone: Its antigen is undetermined.

Germline V gene sequence: CDR1 SGDLS, CDR2 YYNGEE. The CDR3 is 15 amino acids. The V end lost 2 bases, the J end lost 0 bases, and 12 bases lay between the germline ends. Specimen: PBMCs. The chain combines TRBV9 with TRBJ2-7; perhaps TRBD2 as D (6 bases). The receptor comes from a man aged 45-65 years in good health and CMV-seronegative. CDR3 region: CASSVGTSSSYEQYF. CDR3 in DNA: TGTGCCAGCAGCGTTGGGACTTCGAGCTCCTACGAGCAGTACTTC.